This T cell receptor beta chain derives from a study of blood T cell repertoires in COVID-19. Repertoires were generated with immunoSEQ multiplex PCR, while TCRdb's copy carries only in-frame clones and drops some. The sample yields approximately 70,000 clones, more than 55% seen once. Recruits, aged about 18 to 100 years, lived in 24 US areas. Individuals in the exposed group had encountered a COVID-19 case within 2 weeks preceding study entry. This CDR3 region has 13 residues. Germline assignment: CDR1 SEHNR and CDR2 FQNEAQ (reference sequence). Deletions cut 5 bases from V and 0 bases from J, with 7 bases between.

The sequence came from a woman aged 55-70 years who had been exposed to COVID-19. This chain uses TRBV7-9 with TRBJ1-1; unclear D gene. The sequencing sample was made of PBMCs or T cells enriched from blood (not recorded which). The CDR3 reads CASSQSVNTEAFF. CDR3 coding DNA: TGTGCCAGCAGCCAAAGCGTGAACACTGAAGCTTTCTTT.